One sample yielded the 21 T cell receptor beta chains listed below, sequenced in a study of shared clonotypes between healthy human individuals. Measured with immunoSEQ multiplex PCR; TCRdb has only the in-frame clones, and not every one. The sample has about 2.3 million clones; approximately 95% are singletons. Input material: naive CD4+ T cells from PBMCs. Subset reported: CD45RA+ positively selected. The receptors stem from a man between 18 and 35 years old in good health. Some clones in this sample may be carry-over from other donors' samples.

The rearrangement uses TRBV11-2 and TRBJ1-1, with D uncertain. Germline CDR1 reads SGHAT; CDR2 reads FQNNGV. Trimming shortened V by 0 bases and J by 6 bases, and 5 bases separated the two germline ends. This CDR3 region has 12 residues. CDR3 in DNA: TGTGCCAGCAGCTTAGAGTGGGCTGAAGCTTTCTTT. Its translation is CASSLEWAEAFF.

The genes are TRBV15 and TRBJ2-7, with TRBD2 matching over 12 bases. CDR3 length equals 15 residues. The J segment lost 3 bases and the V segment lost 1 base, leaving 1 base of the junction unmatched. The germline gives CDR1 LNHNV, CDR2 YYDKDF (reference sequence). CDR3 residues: CATSRGLAGVYEQYF. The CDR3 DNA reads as TGTGCCACCAGCAGAGGACTAGCGGGAGTCTACGAGCAGTACTTC.

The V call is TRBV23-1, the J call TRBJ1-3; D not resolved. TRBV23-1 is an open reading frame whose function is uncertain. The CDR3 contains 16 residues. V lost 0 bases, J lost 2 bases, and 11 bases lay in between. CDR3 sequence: CASSQSNAGTGNTIYF. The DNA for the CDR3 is TGCGCCAGCAGTCAATCCAATGCAGGAACTGGAAACACCATATATTTT.

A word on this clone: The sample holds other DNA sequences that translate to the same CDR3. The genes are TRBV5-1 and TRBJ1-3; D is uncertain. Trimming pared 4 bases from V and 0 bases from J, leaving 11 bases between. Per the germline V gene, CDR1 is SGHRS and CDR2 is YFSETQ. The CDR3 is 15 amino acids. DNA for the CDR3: TGCGCCAGCAGCCCAATGGGCCTCTCTGGAAACACCATATATTTT. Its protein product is CASSPMGLSGNTIYF.

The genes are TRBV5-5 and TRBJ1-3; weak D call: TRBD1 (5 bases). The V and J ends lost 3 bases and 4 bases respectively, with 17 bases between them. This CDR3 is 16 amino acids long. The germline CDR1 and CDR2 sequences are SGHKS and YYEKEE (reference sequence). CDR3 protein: CASSWSSSGTGNTIYF. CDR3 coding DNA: TGTGCCAGCAGCTGGTCCTCTTCAGGGACCGGAAACACCATATATTTT.

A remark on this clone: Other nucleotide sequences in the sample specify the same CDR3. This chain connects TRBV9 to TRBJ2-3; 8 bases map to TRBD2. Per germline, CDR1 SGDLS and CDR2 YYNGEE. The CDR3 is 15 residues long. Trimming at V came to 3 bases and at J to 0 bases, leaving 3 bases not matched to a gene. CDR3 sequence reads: CASSATSGSTDTQYF. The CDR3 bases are TGTGCCAGCAGCGCCACTAGCGGTAGCACAGATACGCAGTATTTT.

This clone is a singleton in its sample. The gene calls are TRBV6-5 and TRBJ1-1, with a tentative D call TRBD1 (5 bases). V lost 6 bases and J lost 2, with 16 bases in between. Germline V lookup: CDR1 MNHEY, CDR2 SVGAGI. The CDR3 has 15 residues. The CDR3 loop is CASRNIDSLNTEAFF. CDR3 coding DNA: TGTGCCAGCAGAAATATAGACAGCCTTAACACTGAAGCTTTCTTT.

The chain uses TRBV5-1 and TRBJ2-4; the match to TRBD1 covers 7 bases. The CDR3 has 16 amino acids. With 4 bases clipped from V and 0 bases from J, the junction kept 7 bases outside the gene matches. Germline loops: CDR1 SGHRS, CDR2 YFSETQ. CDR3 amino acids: CASSTTGASAKNIQYF. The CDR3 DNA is TGCGCCAGCAGCACCACAGGGGCCTCAGCCAAAAACATTCAGTACTTC.

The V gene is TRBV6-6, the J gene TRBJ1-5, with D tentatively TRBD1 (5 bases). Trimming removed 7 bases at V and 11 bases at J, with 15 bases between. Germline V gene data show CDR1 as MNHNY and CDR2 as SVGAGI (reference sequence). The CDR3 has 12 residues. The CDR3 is CASNNQGPTQHF. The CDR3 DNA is TGTGCCAGCAATAACCAGGGCCCTACCCAGCATTTT.

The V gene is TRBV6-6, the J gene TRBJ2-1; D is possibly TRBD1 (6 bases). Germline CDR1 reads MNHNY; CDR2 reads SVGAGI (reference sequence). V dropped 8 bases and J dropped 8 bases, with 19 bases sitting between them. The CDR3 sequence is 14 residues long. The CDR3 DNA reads TGTGCCAGCCACTGGGACACACTTGGCGATGAGCAGTTCTTC. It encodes CASHWDTLGDEQFF.

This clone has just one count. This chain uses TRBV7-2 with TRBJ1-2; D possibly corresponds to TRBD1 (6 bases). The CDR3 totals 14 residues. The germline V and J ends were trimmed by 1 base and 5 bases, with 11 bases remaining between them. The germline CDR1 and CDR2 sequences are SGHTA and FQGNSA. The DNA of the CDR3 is TGTGCCAGCAGCTTAGTAGGGGGGCGGTATGGCTACACCTTC. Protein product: CASSLVGGRYGYTF.

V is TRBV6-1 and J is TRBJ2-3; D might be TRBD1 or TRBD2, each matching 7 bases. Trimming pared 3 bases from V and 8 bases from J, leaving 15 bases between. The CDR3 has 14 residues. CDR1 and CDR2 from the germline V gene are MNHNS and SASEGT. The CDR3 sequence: CASSEGPGGGTQYF. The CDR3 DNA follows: TGTGCCAGCAGTGAGGGTCCAGGGGGGGGTACGCAGTATTTT.

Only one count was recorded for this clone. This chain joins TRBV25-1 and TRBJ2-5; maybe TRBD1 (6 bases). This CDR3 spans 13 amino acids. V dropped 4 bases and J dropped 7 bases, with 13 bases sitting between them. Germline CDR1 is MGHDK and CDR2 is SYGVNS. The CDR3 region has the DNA TGTGCCAGCAGTGGGGCAGGGGCCGGGACCCAGTACTTC. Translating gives CASSGAGAGTQYF.

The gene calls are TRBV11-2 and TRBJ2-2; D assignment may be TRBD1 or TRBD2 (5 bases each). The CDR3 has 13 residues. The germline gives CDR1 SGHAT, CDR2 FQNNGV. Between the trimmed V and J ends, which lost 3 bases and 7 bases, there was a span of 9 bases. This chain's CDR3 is CASSFGTNGELFF. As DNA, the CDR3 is TGTGCCAGCAGCTTCGGGACGAACGGGGAGCTGTTTTTT. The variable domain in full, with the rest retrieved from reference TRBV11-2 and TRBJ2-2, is EAGVAQSPRYKIIEKRQSVAFWCNPISGHATLYWYQQILGQGPKLLIQFQNNGVVDDSQLPKDRFSAERLKGVDSTLKIQPAKLEDSAVYLCASSFGTNGELFFGEGSRLTVL.

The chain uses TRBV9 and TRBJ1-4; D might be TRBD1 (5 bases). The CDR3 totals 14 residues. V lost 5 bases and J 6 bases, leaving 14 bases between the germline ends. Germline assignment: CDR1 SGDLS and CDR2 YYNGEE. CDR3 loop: CASSRVGPDEKLFF. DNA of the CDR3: TGTGCCAGCAGTAGAGTGGGACCAGATGAAAAACTGTTTTTT. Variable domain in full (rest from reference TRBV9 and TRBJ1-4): DSGVTQTPKHLITATGQRVTLRCSPRSGDLSVYWYQQSLDQGLQFLIQYYNGEERAKGNILERFSAQQFPDLHSELNLSSLELGDSALYFCASSRVGPDEKLFFGSGTQLSVL.

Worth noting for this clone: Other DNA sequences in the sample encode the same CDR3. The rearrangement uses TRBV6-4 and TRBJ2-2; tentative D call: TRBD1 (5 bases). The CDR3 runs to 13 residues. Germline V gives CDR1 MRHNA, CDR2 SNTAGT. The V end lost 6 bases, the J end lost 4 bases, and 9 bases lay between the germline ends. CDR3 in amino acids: CASSDSLTGELFF. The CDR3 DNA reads TGTGCCAGCAGCGACAGCCTCACCGGGGAGCTGTTTTTT.

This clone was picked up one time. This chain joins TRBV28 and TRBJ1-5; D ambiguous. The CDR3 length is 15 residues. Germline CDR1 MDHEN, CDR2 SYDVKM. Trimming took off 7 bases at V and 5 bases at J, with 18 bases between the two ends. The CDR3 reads CASTHLKGSYQPQHF. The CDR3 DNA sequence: TGTGCCAGCACCCATCTGAAGGGTTCGTATCAGCCCCAGCATTTT.

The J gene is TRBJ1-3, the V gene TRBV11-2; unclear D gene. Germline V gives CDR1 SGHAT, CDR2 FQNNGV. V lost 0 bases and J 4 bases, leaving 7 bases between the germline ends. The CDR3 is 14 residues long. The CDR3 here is CASSLDGRGNTIYF. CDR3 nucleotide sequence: TGTGCCAGCAGCTTAGATGGGCGCGGAAACACCATATATTTT.

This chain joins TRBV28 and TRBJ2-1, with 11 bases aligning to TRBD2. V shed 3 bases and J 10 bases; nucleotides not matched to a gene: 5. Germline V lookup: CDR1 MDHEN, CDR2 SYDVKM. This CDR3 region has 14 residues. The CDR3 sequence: CASSFLAGGLEQFF. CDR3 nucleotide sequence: TGTGCCAGCAGTTTTCTAGCGGGAGGCCTCGAGCAGTTCTTC.

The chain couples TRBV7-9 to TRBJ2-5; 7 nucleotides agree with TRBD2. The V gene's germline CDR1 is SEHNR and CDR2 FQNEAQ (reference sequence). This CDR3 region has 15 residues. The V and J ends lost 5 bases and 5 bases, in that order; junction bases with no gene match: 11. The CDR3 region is CASSRLAPREETQYF. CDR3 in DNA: TGTGCCAGCAGCCGACTAGCACCACGCGAGGAGACCCAGTACTTC.

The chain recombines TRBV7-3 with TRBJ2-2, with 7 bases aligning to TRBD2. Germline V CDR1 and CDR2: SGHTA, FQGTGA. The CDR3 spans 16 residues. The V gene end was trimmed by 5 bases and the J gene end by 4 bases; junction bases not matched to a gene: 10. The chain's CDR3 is CASSPAREASTGELFF. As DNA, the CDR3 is TGTGCCAGCAGCCCCGCCCGGGAGGCCAGCACCGGGGAGCTGTTTTTT.